The sequence of this T cell receptor (beta chain) was determined in a study of T cells in narcolepsy. About the research overall: Donors had narcolepsy type 1 or type 2, or were healthy controls. Regarding the study as a whole: HCRT-specific and TRIB2-specific autoreactive clonotypes appeared among same-patient CSF and blood CD4+ clonotypes.

TCRdb keeps only in-frame clones here, not all; method: immunoSEQ multiplex PCR. The sample has 25,000 to 35,000 clones; roughly four fifths are singletons. Trimming took off 4 bases at V and 0 bases at J, with 3 bases between the two ends. Germline V lookup: CDR1 LNHDA, CDR2 SQIVND (reference sequence). This CDR3 region has 13 residues. Points on this clone: The antigen remains undetermined.

J is TRBJ1-4 and V is TRBV19; D not certain. Sequenced sample: CD45RA- memory CD4+ T cells from PBMCs. The clonotype originates from a human donor with narcolepsy. The CDR3 loop reads CASSRATNEKLFF. CDR3 in DNA: TGTGCCAGTAGTAGAGCAACTAATGAAAAACTGTTTTTT.